This TCR beta chain was sequenced during a study of beta chain features in type 1 diabetes. Study as a whole: Cell yields, age and gender were similar between patients and healthy donors. Findings and limits, study-wide: Shorter TCRB CDR3s, moderately but significantly so, were found in Type 1 diabetes patients in all four CD4+ subsets. Researchers caution that PCR might favor shorter templates, equally among patients and controls. Patients with type 1 diabetes carried fewer insertions and had more deletions at their VDJ junctions.

All of the isolated RNA was reverse transcribed, so expressed TCRB transcripts were sequenced. Regulatory, naive and central memory T cell samples averaged approximately 3.8 million reads. The method was immunoSEQ multiplex PCR; TCRdb's version includes in-frame clones alone and lacks a portion of them. The sample comprises 630,000 or so clones, about 14% of which are singletons, and roughly 0.04% rests with the top ten. This clone turned up a few times. As yet, its antigen is unknown. This CDR3 has 16 residues. The trim removed 4 bases at V and 2 bases at J, leaving 6 bases unmatched. Per the germline V gene, CDR1 is SQVTM and CDR2 is ANQGSEA.

The chain is built from TRBV29-1 and TRBJ2-7; 15 nucleotides align to TRBD2. The source is a young man with type 1 diabetes. Input material: naive CD4+ T cells from blood. CDR3 DNA: TGCAGCGTTGCCCCGGGACTAGCGGGAGGTGCCTACGAGCAGTACTTC. This sequence encodes CSVAPGLAGGAYEQYF.